This TCR beta chain was found in a study of glioma-infiltrating T cells. For the study at large: Before surgery, glioma patients received dexamethasone for at most six days. Blood libraries targeted roughly 4.5- to 10-fold coverage of some 980,000 T cells.

Germline V CDR1 and CDR2: MNHEY, SVGEGT. CDR3 length equals 14 residues. The ends were cut back, 5 bases at V and 6 bases at J, with 11 bases in the middle. The iRepertoire nested amplicon-rescue multiplex PCR amplified TCR alpha and beta CDR3s from RNA. TCRdb re-called the multiplex PCR reads through MiXCR, storing one row per CDR3 protein. Here the sample spans more than 300,000 distinct CDR3 sequences, more than 35% being singletons. The sample holds many counts of this clonotype. Antigen: not known. Study results and limitations: Signature shared blood CDR3 motifs were enriched in low-divergence and depleted in high-divergence patients. Only very few CDR3 sequences appeared in both tissue and blood.

Sequenced material: glioma tissue, nonneoplastic brain tissue, or PBMCs (not recorded which). The source is a human donor with low-grade glioma or glioblastoma, undergoing nonglioma brain surgery, or in good health (not recorded which). V gene TRBV6-2 or TRBV6-3 combines with J gene TRBJ2-6; D not certain. The CDR3 sequence is CASSKPLEANVLTF. The CDR3 region has the DNA TGTGCCAGCAGTAAGCCTCTGGAGGCCAACGTCCTGACTTTC.